This T cell receptor beta chain is drawn from a study of T cell changes during pregnancy in multiple sclerosis. Germline V gene data show CDR1 as SGHRS and CDR2 as YFSETQ. Between the trimmed V and J ends, which lost 0 bases and 6 bases, there was a span of 15 bases. This CDR3 contains 15 residues. Assay used: immunoSEQ multiplex PCR; TCRdb lists only in-frame clones, some missing. The repertoire has some 50,000 clones, 95% of them found once; the top ten carry 5.5% to 7%. The chain recombines TRBV5-1 with TRBJ1-2; a weak D match, TRBD1 (6 bases). This material consisted of CD8+ T cells from peripheral blood mononuclear cells, taken in the first trimester of pregnancy. This TCR was sampled from a female donor with multiple sclerosis, enrolled in a pregnancy study. The CDR3: CASSLEGLGAHGYTF. Here the CDR3 DNA reads TGCGCCAGCAGCTTGGAGGGATTGGGGGCCCATGGCTACACCTTC.